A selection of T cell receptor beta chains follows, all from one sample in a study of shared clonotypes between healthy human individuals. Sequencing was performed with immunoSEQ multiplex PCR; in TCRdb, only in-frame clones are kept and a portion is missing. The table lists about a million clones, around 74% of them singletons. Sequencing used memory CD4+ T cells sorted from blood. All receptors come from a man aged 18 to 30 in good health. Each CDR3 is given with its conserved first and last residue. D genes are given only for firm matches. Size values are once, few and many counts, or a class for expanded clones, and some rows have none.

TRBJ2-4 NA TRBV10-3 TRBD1 TGTGCCATCAGTGGAGATCCCGGGACAGGGAAAAACATTCAGTACTTC CAISGDPGTGKNIQYF
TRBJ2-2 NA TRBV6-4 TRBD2 TGTGCCAGCCGAGGCTCGGGAGGCGGGGAGCTGTTTTTT CASRGSGGGELFF
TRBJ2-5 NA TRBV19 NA TGTGCCAGTTCAGGGGGGGAGACCCAGTACTTC CASSGGETQYF
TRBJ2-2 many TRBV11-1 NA TGTGCCAGCAGCTCTACTGCGGGGCGAAAAGGCGGGGAGCTGTTTTTT CASSSTAGRKGGELFF
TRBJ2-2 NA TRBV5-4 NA TGTGCCAGCAGCTCCCTCACCGGGGAGCTGTTTTTT CASSSLTGELFF
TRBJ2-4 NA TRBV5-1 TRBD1 TGCGCCAGCAGCTTTGAGGACAGGGGGTTGGACATTCAGTACTTC CASSFEDRGLDIQYF
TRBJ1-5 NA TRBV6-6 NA TGTGCCAGCAGTTATGGGGAAAGCAATCAGCCCCAGCATTTT CASSYGESNQPQHF
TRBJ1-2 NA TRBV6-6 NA TGTGCCAGCAGTGTTACAGGGACCTACGGCTATGGCTACACCTTC CASSVTGTYGYGYTF
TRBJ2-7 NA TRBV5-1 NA TGCGCCAGCAGAACAGGCGGATATTCCTACGAGCAGTACTTC CASRTGGYSYEQYF
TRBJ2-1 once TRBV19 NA TGTGCCAGTAGCAAGGGAATGGCGGAGAGCTCCTACAATGAGCAGTTCTTC CASSKGMAESSYNEQFF
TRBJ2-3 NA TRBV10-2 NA TGCGCCAGCAGTGAGTCTTTGCGGGAAGTCACAGATACGCAGTATTTT CASSESLREVTDTQYF
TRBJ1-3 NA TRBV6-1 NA TGTGCCAGCAGTGCTCCCATGGGTGGGGGCTCTGGAAACACCATATATTTT CASSAPMGGGSGNTIYF
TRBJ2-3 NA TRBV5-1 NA TGCGCCAGCAGCTTGGACAGGGCAACAGATACGCAGTATTTT CASSLDRATDTQYF
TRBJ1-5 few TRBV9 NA TGTGCCAGCAGCGAGGCAGGGTTAGGTCAGCCCCAGCATTTT CASSEAGLGQPQHF
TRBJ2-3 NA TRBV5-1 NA TGCGCCAGCAGCCAGGGTGTGGGACTGGATAGAGATACGCAGTATTTT CASSQGVGLDRDTQYF
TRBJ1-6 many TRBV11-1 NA TGTGCCAGCAGCTTAGCTTCCAGCTCCTATAATTCACCCCTCCACTTT CASSLASSSYNSPLHF
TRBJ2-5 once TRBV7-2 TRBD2 TGTGCCAGCAGCTTTACTAGCGGGACGGGGGAGACCCAGTACTTC CASSFTSGTGETQYF
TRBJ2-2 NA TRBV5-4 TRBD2 TGTGCCAGCAGCTTGCGGACCAGCGGGAACCTCGGGGAGCTGTTTTTT CASSLRTSGNLGELFF
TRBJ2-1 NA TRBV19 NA TGTGCCAGTAGTATAAAGACAGGCGGTCACAATGAGCAGTTCTTC CASSIKTGGHNEQFF
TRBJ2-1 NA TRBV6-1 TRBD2 TGTGCCAGCAGTGAATTAGCGGGAGCCCCTGAGCAGTTCTTC CASSELAGAPEQFF
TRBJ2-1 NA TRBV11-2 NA TGTGCCAGCAGCTTAAGGTGGACGGGGACCGAGACCAATGAGCAGTTCTTC CASSLRWTGTETNEQFF
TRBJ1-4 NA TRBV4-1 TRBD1 TGCGCCAGCAGCCCGGGGGACAGGGACGAAGAAAAACTGTTTTTT CASSPGDRDEEKLFF
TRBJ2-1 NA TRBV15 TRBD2 TGTGCCACCAGCACCCCCAGGGGACCTAGCGGGAGAAAGTCCTACAATGAGCAGTTCTTC CATSTPRGPSGRKSYNEQFF
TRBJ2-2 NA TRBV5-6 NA TGTGCCAGCAGCTTGGGGCAGATGAACACCGGGGAGCTGTTTTTT CASSLGQMNTGELFF
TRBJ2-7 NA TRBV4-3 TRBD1 TGCGCCAGCAGCCAAGTGGGCGGGACAGGGCTCTACGAGCAGTACTTC CASSQVGGTGLYEQYF
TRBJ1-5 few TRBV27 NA TGTGCCAGCAAAGAACAGGGAGGACAGCCCCAGCATTTT CASKEQGGQPQHF
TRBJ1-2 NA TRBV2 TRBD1 TGTGCCAGCAGGGGTGTTGGGACAGGGTTCGGCTACACCTTC CASRGVGTGFGYTF
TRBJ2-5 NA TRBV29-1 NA TGCAGCGGTCGTTTAATGAGTACGGAGACCCAGTACTTC CSGRLMSTETQYF
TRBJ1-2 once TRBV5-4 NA TGTGCCAGCAGCCCGAGTCTTAACTATGGCTACACCTTC CASSPSLNYGYTF
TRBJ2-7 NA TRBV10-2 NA TGCGCCAGCCGGGAGACACCCCTTTCCTCCGAGCAGTACTTC CASRETPLSSEQYF
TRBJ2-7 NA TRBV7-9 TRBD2 TGTGCCAGCAGCGCCGGGGGGGAGCAGTACTTC CASSAGGEQYF
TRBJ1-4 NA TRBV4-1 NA TGCGCCAGCATAAGTTCAACTAATGAAAAACTGTTTTTT CASISSTNEKLFF
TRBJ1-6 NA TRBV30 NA TGTGCCTGGAGTGTTGCCGAGAAAGCAAGCTCCTATAATTCACCCCTCCACTTT CAWSVAEKASSYNSPLHF
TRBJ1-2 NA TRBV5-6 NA TGTGCCAGCAGCTTGCCGGGGTCATATGGCTACACCTTC CASSLPGSYGYTF
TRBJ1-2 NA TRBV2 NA TGTGCCAGCAACAGGGTAGAATATGGCTACACCTTC CASNRVEYGYTF
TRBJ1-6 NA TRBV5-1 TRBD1 TGCGCCAGCAGCTCGACAGGGGGCAGTTCACCCCTCCACTTT CASSSTGGSSPLHF
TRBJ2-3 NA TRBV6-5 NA TGTGCCAGCAGAGTGAGCGGTCAAGATACGCAGTATTTT CASRVSGQDTQYF
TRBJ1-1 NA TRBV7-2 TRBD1 TGTGCCAGCAGCTTAGGAGGACAGGGGGTTTCTCGAGCTTTCTTT CASSLGGQGVSRAFF
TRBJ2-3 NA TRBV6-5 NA TGTGCCAGCAGCCAAACCGGGACCCGCACAGATACGCAGTATTTT CASSQTGTRTDTQYF
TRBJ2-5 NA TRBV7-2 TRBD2 TGTGCCAGCAGCTCTCCGGGAGGGGGAGAGACCCAGTACTTC CASSSPGGGETQYF
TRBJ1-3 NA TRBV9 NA TGTGCCAGCAGCCAAAGGGACGGCTCTGGAAACACCATATATTTT CASSQRDGSGNTIYF
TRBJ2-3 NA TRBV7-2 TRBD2 TGTGCCAGCAGCCAAGGGGCCCTGACTAGCTCCGATACGCAGTATTTT CASSQGALTSSDTQYF
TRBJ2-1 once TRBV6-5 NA TGTGCCAGCAGTTTCGGGAATGAGCAGTTCTTC CASSFGNEQFF
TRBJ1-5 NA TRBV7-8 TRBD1 TGTGCCAGCAGCCGAACAGGGGGAGGTCAGCCCCAGCATTTT CASSRTGGGQPQHF
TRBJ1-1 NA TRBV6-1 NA TGTGCCAGCAGTCCCCAGGGGATGTACACTGAAGCTTTCTTT CASSPQGMYTEAFF
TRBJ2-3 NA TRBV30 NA TGTGCCTGGGACCCCGGAGGCACAGATACGCAGTATTTT CAWDPGGTDTQYF
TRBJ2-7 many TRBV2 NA TGTGCCAGCAGTGGTGGCCAGGGGAACGAGCAGTACTTC CASSGGQGNEQYF
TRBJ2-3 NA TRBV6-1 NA TGTGCCAGCAGTCCTTCGGGTACGCAGTATTTT CASSPSGTQYF
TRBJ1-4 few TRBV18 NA TGTGCCAGCTCACCACAGGGGGCAACTAATGAAAAACTGTTTTTT CASSPQGATNEKLFF
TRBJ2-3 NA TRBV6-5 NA TGTGCCAGCAAATTAGGGACGCCTAGCACAGATACGCAGTATTTT CASKLGTPSTDTQYF
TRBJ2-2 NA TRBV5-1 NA TGCGCCAGCAGCCTCTCCGGGGACCGCGGGGAGCTGTTTTTT CASSLSGDRGELFF
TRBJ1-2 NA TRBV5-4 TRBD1 TGTGCCAGCAGCTTCTTTCGGGACAGGGAATATGGCTACACCTTC CASSFFRDREYGYTF
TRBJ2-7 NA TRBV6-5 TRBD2 TGTGCCAGCTCGGTGTCCGGACTAGACAACTACGAGCAGTACTTC CASSVSGLDNYEQYF
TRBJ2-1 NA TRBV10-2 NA TGCGCCAGCGGGCTTTCGGGCTCCTACAATGAGCAGTTCTTC CASGLSGSYNEQFF
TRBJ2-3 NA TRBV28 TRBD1 TGTGCCAGCAGCCGGGACAGGGAGGGACACAGGGACACAGATACGCAGTATTTT CASSRDREGHRDTDTQYF